What follows describes a single T cell receptor (beta chain). Germline CDR1 reads SGHDT; CDR2 reads YYEEEE. Germline trimming cut 7 bases from V and 4 bases from J; bases unmatched to any gene: 11. The length of the CDR3 is 15 residues. Original analysis: By means of reference gene primer amplification, nucleated cell counts were estimated. Only in-frame clones appear in the TCRdb table, and some are missing; sequencing was by immunoSEQ multiplex PCR. D and trimming come from the DNA, and the V and J calls and clone size come from that table. This sample carries 130,000 or so clones, approximately 85% of them seen once, and the ten largest clones take 9.5% to 15%. The record originates from a study of blood T cell repertoires in COVID-19. Study as a whole: The origin of the acute and convalescent COVID-19 samples was the United States, Italy and Spain. PBMCs, B-cell-depleted T cells, or T cells provided the cDNA or gDNA that made up the material.

This TCR came from a human donor in a cohort sampled during active COVID-19. The sequenced sample consisted of peripheral blood. The chain is built from TRBV5-6 and TRBJ2-1, with 7 bases aligning to TRBD2. CDR3 DNA: TGTGCCAGCTTAGGGGAGCGGGGTGATTACAATGAGCAGTTCTTC. Amino acids: CASLGERGDYNEQFF.